This TCR beta chain comes out of a study of T cell changes during pregnancy in multiple sclerosis. Here immunoSEQ multiplex PCR was the method, and the copy in TCRdb shows in-frame clones only, minus some. Of 45,000 to 55,000 clones listed, 92% are singletons. V lost 4 bases to trimming and J lost 4 bases, with 7 bases between them. From germline, CDR1 is MNHEY and CDR2 SMNVEV (reference sequence). This CDR3 comprises 13 residues. This TCR derives from a female donor with multiple sclerosis, enrolled in a pregnancy study. This chain joins TRBV27 and TRBJ2-2; the D is unclear. The source material was CD4+ T cells from peripheral blood mononuclear cells, sampled after pregnancy. The chain's CDR3 is CASSSPFTGELFF. In DNA form, the CDR3 reads TGTGCCAGCAGTTCCCCCTTCACCGGGGAGCTGTTTTTT.